This TCR beta chain was profiled in a study of blood T cell repertoires in COVID-19. As for the study in general: From the United States, Italy and Spain came samples of acute and convalescent COVID-19.

Germline V lookup: CDR1 MNHEY, CDR2 SVGEGT. The length of the CDR3 is 13 residues. The ends were cut back, 6 bases at V and 10 bases at J, with 18 bases in the middle. Profiled with immunoSEQ multiplex PCR; TCRdb holds only in-frame clones, not every one. The sample shows hundreds of thousands of clones, nearly 90% of them seen only once. Participants, about 18 to 90 years old, spanned about 26 US areas. The V call is TRBV6-2 or TRBV6-3, the J call TRBJ1-1; unclear D gene. This sequence was found in a young woman with acute COVID-19. Sequencing was carried out using PBMCs or T cells enriched from blood (not recorded which). In DNA form, the CDR3 reads TGTGCCAGCAGCCCCCCCGTTTCCCTAACAGCTTTCTTT. The encoded protein is CASSPPVSLTAFF.